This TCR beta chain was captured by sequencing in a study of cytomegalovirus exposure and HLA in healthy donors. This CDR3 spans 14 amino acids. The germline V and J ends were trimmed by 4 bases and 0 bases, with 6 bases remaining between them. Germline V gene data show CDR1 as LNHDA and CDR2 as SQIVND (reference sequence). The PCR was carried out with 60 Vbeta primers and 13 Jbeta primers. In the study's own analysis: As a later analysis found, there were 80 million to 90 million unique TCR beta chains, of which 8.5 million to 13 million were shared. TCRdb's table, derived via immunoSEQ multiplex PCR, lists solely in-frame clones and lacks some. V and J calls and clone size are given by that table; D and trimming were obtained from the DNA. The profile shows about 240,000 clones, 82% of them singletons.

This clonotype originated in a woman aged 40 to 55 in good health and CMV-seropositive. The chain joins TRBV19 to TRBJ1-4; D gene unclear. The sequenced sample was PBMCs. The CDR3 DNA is TGTGCCAGTAGTACGTCTACAACTAATGAAAAACTGTTTTTT. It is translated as CASSTSTTNEKLFF.